This note documents a single T cell receptor beta chain sequence. This receptor's antigen is unknown. No per-base quality is available; no much larger clone lies one base away. This sample is part of a study of blood T cell repertoires in COVID-19 (dated by TCRdb to the early 2020s). At the level of the whole study: Samples covering the acute and convalescent phases of COVID-19 were provided by collaborators in the United States, Italy and Spain. Samples came from the ongoing ImmuneRACE study (first 160 participants) plus 1,254 subjects from 6 global collaborators. The material from the prospective study consisted of cDNA or gDNA derived from T cells, B-cell-depleted T cells, or PBMCs. The dataset comprised deeply sampled blood TCRbeta repertoires from subjects exposed to, actively infected with, or recovered from COVID-19. The repertoires were released in a freely available public database meant as a resource for research on the immune response to SARS-CoV-2. Sample metadata almost always included a de-identified subject ID, COVID-19 status, age in years and sex. HLA class I and class II types, where available, came from metadata supplied by the sample provider rather than from assay-based typing. Here is what the overall study found, with its caveats: How much clinical and demographic metadata was included differed by source and by participant, and the metadata was provided uncurated.

Each collaborating institution followed its own protocols to collect whole blood in K2EDTA tubes. For TCRbeta analysis, collaborators shipped samples as frozen whole blood, isolated PBMCs, or DNA extracted from either of those sample types. CDR1 and CDR2 are read off the germline V gene (reference sequence) as LGHDT and YNNKEL. V ends up 0 bases short and J 5 bases short, with an unmatched junction base count of 6. The CDR3 runs 16 residues from the cysteine to the phenylalanine. This entry keeps only the CDR3 DNA: 48 bases, framed from base 1. The immunoSEQ Assay, a bias-controlled multiplex PCR, was used to amplify TCRbeta CDR3 regions from genomic DNA. The authors' analysis ran thus. Nucleated cell counts per sample were estimated from amplification of reference gene primers within the assay. To quantify the absolute abundance of each unique TCRbeta CDR3 rearrangement, sequence reads were collapsed and filtered. For each sample, productive Simpson clonality was calculated by taking the square root of Simpson's diversity index across productive rearrangements. TCRdb retrieved this table from immuneACCESS and kept in-frame rearrangements only. Not all clones are present; in checked studies, unresolved V genes account for under half, and no reason is known for the remainder. The V and J calls and clone size come from that table; D and trimming were worked out from the DNA. Present in this sample are about 39,000 clones, approximately 89% of which were seen just once. The top ten clones comprise roughly 2% of the sample.

The specimen was peripheral blood. The rearranged segments are TRBV3-1 (or the pseudogene TRBV3-2) and TRBJ2-2, with TRBD2 identical over 7 junction bases. The source is a man aged 45 to 65 with active COVID-19. DNA sequence: TGTGCCAGCAGCCAAGATAGTGGGACTACGACCGGGGAGCTGTTTTTT. Its amino acids are CASSQDSGTTTGELFF.